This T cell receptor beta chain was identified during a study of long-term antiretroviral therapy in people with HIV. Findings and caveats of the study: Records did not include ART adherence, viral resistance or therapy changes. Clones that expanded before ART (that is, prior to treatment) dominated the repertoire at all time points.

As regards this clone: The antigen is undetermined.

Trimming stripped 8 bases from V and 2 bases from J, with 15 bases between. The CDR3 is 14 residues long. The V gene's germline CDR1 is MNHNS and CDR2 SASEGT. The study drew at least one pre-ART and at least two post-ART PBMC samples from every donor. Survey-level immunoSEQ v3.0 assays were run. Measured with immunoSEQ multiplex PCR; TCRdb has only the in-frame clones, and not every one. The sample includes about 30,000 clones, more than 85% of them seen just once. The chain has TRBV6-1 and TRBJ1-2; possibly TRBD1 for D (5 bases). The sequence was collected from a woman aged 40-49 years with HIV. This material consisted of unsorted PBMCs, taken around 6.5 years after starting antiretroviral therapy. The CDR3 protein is CASVTQQENYGYTF. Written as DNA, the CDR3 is TGTGCCAGCGTAACCCAACAGGAGAACTATGGCTACACCTTC.